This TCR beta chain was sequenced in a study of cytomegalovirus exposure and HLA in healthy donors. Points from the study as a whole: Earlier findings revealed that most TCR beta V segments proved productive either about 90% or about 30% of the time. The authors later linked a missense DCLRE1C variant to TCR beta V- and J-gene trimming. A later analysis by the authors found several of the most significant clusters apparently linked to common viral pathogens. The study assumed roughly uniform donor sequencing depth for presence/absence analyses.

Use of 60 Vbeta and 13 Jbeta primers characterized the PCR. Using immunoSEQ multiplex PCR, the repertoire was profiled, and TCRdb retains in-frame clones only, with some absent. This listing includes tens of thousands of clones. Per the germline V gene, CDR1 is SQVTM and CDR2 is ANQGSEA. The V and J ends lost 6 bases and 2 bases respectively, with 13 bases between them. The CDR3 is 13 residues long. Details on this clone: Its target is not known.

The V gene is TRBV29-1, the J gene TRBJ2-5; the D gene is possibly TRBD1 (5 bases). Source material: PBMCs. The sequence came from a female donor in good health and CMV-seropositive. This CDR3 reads CSVSRQQQETQYF. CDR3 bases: TGCAGCGTCTCAAGACAGCAGCAAGAGACCCAGTACTTC. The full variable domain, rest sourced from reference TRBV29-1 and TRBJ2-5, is SAVISQKPSRDICQRGTSLTIQCQVDSQVTMMFWYRQQPGQSLTLIATANQGSEATYESGFVIDKFPISRPNLTFSTLTVSNMSPEDSSIYLCSVSRQQQETQYFGPGTRLLVL.